This TCR beta chain is from a study of CD8 T cells in Susac syndrome. Study summary: There were Susac syndrome patients who were therapy-naive at blood draw, others on corticosteroids, and others on intravenous immunoglobulin alone. Broader study findings: Repertoires of Susac syndrome CD4+ T cells lacked clonal expansion.

The CDR3 runs to 17 residues. CDR1 is KGHSH and CDR2 is LQKENI in the germline V gene. The V and J ends lost 3 bases and 0 bases, in that order; junction bases with no gene match: 6. As for this clonotype: Antigen specificity is unknown.

Sequencing of TCR beta was undertaken in CD8+ and CD4+ T cells derived from blood. With random hexamers, reverse transcription was performed on roughly 0.5 to 1 ug of RNA. With immunoSEQ multiplex PCR, TCR beta CDR3 was amplified across 54 Vbeta and 13 Jbeta. From the immunoSEQ multiplex PCR reads, TCRdb called clonotypes with MiXCR, one entry per CDR3 protein. The sample comprises 240,000 or so distinct CDR3 sequences, almost 97% of which are singletons, and 0.1% rests with the top ten. This sequence joins TRBV18 and TRBJ2-7; 12 nucleotides align to TRBD2. Sequenced sample: CD4+ T cells from PBMCs. This receptor was obtained from a human donor with Susac syndrome. This CDR3 is CASSPRTSGAYSYEQYF. Written as DNA, the CDR3 is TGTGCCAGCTCACCGCGGACTAGCGGGGCGTACTCCTACGAGCAGTACTTC.